This T cell receptor (beta chain) is drawn from a study of early T cells in non-severe SARS-CoV-2 infection. This clonotype was seen a few times. CDR1 and CDR2 from the germline V gene are SGHVS and FNYEAQ. Trimming took 4 bases from V and 3 from J, leaving 13 bases between them. The CDR3 contains 14 residues. TCRdb re-called the 5' RACE reads with MiXCR, one entry per CDR3 protein. This table holds tens of thousands of distinct CDR3 sequences, roughly 18% found once. The sequence came from an adult who was a healthcare worker with PCR-confirmed SARS-CoV-2 infection or an uninfected control (not recorded which). The V gene is TRBV7-6, the J gene TRBJ2-7; perhaps D is TRBD1 or TRBD2 (5 bases each). Sequencing was performed on whole blood, taken at baseline. The CDR3 here is CASSSQGPHYEQYF. CDR3 bases: TGTGCCAGCAGCTCTCAGGGACCGCACTACGAGCAGTACTTC. The whole variable domain, remainder taken from reference TRBV7-6 and TRBJ2-7, is GAGVSQSPRYKVTKRGQDVALRCDPISGHVSLYWYRQALGQGPEFLTYFNYEAQQDKSGLPNDRFSAERPEGSISTLTIQRTEQRDSAMYRCASSSQGPHYEQYFGPGTRLTVT.